The text below deals with one TCR beta chain. Using immunoSEQ multiplex PCR, the repertoire was profiled, and TCRdb retains in-frame clones only, with some absent. The sample includes about 98,000 clones, roughly 86% of them seen just once. This sample was included in a study of control samples from healthy donors and cancer patients. Germline V CDR1 and CDR2: SGHRS, YFSETQ. This CDR3 region has 13 residues. V was trimmed by 2 bases and J by 3 bases, leaving 6 bases between them. This chain joins TRBV5-1 and TRBJ1-3, with unresolved D. The specimen sequenced was blood. The clonotype comes from a man between 60 and 75 years old in good health. CDR3 in amino acids: CASSFEVGNTIYF. In DNA form, the CDR3 reads TGCGCCAGCAGCTTTGAAGTTGGAAACACCATATATTTT. Variable domain in full (rest from reference TRBV5-1 and TRBJ1-3): KAGVTQTPRYLIKTRGQQVTLSCSPISGHRSVSWYQQTPGQGLQFLFEYFSETQRNKGNFPGRFSGRQFSNSRSEMNVSTLELGDSALYLCASSFEVGNTIYFGEGSWLTVV.